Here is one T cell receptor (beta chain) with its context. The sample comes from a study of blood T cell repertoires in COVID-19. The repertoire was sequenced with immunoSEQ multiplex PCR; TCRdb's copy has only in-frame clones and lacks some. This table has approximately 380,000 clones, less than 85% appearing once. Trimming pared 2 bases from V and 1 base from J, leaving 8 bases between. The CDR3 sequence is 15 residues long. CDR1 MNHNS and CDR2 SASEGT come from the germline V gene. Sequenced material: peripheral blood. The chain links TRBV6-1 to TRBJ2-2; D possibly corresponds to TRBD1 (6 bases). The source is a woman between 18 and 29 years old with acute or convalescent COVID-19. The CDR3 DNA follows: TGTGCCAGCAGTGAAATGGGACAGAACACCGGGGAGCTGTTTTTT. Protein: CASSEMGQNTGELFF.